This T cell receptor (beta chain) was identified during a study of blood T cell repertoires in COVID-19. Overall study context: The analysed material was cDNA or gDNA that came from T cells, B-cell-depleted T cells, or PBMCs.

V lost 6 bases, J lost 0 bases, and 6 bases stayed unmatched. Germline CDR1 and CDR2: WSHSY and SAAADI. The CDR3 extends over 16 amino acids. Assay used: immunoSEQ multiplex PCR; TCRdb lists only in-frame clones, some missing. The sample carries a few hundred thousand clones, roughly 87% recorded once. Sequences were obtained from PBMCs or T cells enriched from blood (not recorded which). This TCR was sampled from a woman aged 40 to 50 who had recovered from COVID-19. The J gene is TRBJ2-3, the V gene TRBV10-2; 10 nucleotides match TRBD2. The CDR3 loop reads CASRDPSGRSTDTQYF. Here the CDR3 DNA reads TGCGCCAGCAGGGACCCTAGCGGGAGAAGCACAGATACGCAGTATTTT.